Described below is a single T cell receptor beta chain sequence and its context. The sample originates from a study of cytomegalovirus exposure and HLA in healthy donors. The PCR contained 60 Vbeta and 13 Jbeta primers. Sequenced by immunoSEQ multiplex PCR; TCRdb stores in-frame clones only, minus some. The table has over 150,000 clones, 80% seen once. The CDR3 sequence is 13 residues long. Trimming left V 5 bases short and J 8 bases short, with 14 bases between. The V gene's germline CDR1 is SGHDT and CDR2 YYEEEE. As for the donors, each was a healthy bone marrow donor. Sequencing was carried out using PBMCs. The J gene is TRBJ1-5, the V gene TRBV5-6, with unresolved D. This receptor was taken from a man aged 25-45 years in good health and CMV-seropositive. CDR3 loop: CASSPRAGEPQHF. In nucleotides, the CDR3 is TGTGCCAGCAGTCCGCGGGCAGGAGAGCCCCAGCATTTT.